This entry concerns a single TCR beta chain. Its antigen is still unknown. This entry is derived from a study of cytomegalovirus exposure and HLA in healthy donors. The CDR3 consists of 13 residues. Germline CDR1 SGHTA, CDR2 FQGTGA. V was clipped by 5 bases and J by 9 bases, with 14 bases between them. Repertoires were generated with immunoSEQ multiplex PCR, while TCRdb's copy carries only in-frame clones and drops some. The sample yields around 71,000 clones, about 94% seen once. General study findings and limits: The study listed about 150 cytomegalovirus-associated TCR beta chains. It was confirmed in vitro that three of the CMV-associated chains were specific for CMV antigens.

V gene TRBV7-3 combines with J gene TRBJ1-5; D perhaps matches TRBD1 (5 bases). The sequencing sample was made of PBMCs. The TCR was taken from a man aged 18 to 29 in good health and CMV-seropositive. DNA for the CDR3: TGTGCCAGCAGCCCTAGGAGGGGTGGGCCCCAGCATTTT. This translates into CASSPRRGGPQHF.